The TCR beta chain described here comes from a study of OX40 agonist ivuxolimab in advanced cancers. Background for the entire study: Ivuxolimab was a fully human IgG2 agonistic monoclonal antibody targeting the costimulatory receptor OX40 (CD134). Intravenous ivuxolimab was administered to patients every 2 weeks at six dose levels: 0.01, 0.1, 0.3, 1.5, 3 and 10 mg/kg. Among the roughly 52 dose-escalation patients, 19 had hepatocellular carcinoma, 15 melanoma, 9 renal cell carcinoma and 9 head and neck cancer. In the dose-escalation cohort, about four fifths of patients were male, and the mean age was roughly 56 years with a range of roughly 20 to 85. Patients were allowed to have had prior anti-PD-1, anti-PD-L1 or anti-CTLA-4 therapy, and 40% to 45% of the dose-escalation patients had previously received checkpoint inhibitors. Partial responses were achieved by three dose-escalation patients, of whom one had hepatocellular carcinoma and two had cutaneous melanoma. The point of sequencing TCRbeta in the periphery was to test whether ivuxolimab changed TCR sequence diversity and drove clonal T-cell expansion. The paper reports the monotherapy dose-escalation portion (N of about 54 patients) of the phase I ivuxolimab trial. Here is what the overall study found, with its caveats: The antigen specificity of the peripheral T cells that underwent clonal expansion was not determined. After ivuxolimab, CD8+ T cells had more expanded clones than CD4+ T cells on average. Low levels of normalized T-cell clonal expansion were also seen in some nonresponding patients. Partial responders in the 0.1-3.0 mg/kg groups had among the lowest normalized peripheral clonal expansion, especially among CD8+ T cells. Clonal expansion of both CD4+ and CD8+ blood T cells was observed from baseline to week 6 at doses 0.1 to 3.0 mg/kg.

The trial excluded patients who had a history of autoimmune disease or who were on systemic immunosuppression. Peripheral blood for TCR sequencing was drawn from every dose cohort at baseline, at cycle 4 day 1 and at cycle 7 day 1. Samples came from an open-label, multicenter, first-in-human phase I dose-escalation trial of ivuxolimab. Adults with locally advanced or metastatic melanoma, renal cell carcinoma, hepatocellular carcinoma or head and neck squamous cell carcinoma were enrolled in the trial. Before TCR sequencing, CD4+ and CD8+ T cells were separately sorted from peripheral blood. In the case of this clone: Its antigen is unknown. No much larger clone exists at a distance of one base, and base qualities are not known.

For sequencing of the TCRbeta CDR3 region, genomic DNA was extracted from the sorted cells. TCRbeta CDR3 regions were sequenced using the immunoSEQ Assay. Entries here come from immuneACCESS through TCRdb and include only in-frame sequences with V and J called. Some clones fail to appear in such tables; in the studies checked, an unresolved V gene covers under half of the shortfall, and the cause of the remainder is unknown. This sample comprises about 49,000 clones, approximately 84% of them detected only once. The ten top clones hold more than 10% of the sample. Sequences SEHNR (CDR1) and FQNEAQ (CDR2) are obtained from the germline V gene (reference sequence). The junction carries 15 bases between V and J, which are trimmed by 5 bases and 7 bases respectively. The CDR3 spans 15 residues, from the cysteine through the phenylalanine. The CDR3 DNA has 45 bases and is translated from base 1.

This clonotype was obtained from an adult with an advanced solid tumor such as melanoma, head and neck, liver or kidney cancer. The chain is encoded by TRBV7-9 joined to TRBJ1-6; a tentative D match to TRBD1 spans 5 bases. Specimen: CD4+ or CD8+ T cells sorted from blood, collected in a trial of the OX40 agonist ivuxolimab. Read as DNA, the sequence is TGTGCCAGCAGCCTACAACTCGAGGGGAATTCACCCCTCCACTTT. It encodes CASSLQLEGNSPLHF.